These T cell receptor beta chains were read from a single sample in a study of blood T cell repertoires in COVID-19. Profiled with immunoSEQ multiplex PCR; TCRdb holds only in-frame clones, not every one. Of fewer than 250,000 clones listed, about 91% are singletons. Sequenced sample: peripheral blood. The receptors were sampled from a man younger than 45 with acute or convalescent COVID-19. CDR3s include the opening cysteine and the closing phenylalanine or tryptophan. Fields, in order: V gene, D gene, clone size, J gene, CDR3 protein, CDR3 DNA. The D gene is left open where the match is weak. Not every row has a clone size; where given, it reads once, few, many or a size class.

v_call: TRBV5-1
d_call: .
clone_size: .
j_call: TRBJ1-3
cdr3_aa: CASSGGSSGNTIYF
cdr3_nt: TGCGCCAGCAGTGGGGGGAGCTCTGGAAACACCATATATTTT

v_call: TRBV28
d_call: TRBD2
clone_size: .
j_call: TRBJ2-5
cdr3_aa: CASRKPGLAEVDF
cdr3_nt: TGTGCCAGCAGGAAACCGGGACTAGCGGAGGTGGACTTC

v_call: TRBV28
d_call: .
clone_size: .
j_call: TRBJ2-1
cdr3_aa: CASSLGRVEQFF
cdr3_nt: TGTGCCAGCAGCCTTGGGAGAGTTGAGCAGTTCTTC

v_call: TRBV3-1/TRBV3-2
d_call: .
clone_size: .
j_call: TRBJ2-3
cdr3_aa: CASSQDGLAGDTQYF
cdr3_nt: TGTGCCAGCAGCCAAGATGGGCTAGCCGGAGATACGCAGTATTTT

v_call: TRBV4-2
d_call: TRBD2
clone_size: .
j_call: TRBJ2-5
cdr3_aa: CASSPSGSGPGTQYF
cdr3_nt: TGTGCCAGCAGCCCCAGTGGTAGCGGGCCCGGGACCCAGTACTTC

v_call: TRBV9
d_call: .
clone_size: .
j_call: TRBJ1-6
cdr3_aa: CASSADSKSNSPLHF
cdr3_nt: TGTGCCAGCAGCGCGGACAGCAAATCTAATTCACCCCTCCACTTT

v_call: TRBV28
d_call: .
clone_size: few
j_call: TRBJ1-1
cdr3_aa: CASSSNGQSNTEAFF
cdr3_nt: TGTGCCAGCAGTTCCAACGGACAGTCGAACACTGAAGCTTTCTTT

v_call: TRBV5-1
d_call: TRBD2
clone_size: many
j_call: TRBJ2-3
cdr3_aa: CASSLSQTSGRPPDTQYF
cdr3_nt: TGCGCCAGCAGCTTGTCGCAGACTAGCGGGAGACCACCAGATACGCAGTATTTT

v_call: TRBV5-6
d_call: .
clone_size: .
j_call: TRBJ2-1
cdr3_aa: CASSWTYNEQFF
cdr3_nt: TGTGCCAGCAGCTGGACATACAATGAGCAGTTCTTC

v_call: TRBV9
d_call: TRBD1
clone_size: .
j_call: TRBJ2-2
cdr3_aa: CASSVVQGDNTGELFF
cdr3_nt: TGTGCCAGCAGCGTTGTACAGGGGGACAACACCGGGGAGCTGTTTTTT

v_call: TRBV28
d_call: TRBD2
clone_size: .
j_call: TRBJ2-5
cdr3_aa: CASSLRAGARRETQYF
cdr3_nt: TGTGCCAGCAGTTTAAGAGCGGGGGCCCGTCGAGAGACCCAGTACTTC

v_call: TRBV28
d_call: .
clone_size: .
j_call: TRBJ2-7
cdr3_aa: CASSLRGATKDEQYF
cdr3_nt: TGTGCCAGCAGCCTCCGCGGGGCGACGAAGGACGAGCAGTACTTC

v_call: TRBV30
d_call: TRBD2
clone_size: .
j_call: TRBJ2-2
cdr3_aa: CAWSRLAGNTGELFF
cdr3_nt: TGTGCCTGGAGTAGACTAGCGGGAAACACCGGGGAGCTGTTTTTT

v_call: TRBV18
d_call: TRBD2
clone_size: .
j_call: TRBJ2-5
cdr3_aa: CASSLNTGTSDETQYF
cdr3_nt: TGTGCCAGCTCACTGAACACCGGGACTAGCGATGAGACCCAGTACTTC

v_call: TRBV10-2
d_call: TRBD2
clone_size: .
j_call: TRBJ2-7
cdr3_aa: CASSEWGLVTKSYEQYF
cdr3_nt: TGCGCCAGCAGTGAGTGGGGACTAGTAACTAAGTCCTACGAGCAGTACTTC

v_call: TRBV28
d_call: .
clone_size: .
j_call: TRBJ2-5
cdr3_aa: CAHGGIQETQYF
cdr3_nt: TGTGCCCATGGGGGGATTCAAGAGACCCAGTACTTC

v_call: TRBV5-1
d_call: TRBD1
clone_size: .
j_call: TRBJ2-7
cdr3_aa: CASSFAQGAREQYF
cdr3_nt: TGCGCCAGCAGCTTCGCACAGGGGGCGCGCGAGCAGTACTTC

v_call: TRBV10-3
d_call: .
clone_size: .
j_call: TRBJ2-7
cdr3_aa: CAIASGTEQYF
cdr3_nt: TGTGCCATCGCCTCTGGCACCGAGCAGTACTTC

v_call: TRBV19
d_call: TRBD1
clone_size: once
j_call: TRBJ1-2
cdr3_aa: CASSNRDRVPSNGYTF
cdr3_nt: TGTGCCAGTAGTAACCGGGACAGGGTCCCTTCAAACGGCTACACCTTC

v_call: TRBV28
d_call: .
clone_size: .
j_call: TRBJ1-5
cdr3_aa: CASSFALGGNQPQHF
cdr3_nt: TGTGCCAGCAGTTTTGCTCTAGGGGGTAATCAGCCCCAGCATTTT

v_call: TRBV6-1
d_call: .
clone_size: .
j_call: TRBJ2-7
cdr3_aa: CASSEIHPSYEQYF
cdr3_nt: TGTGCCAGCAGTGAAATACACCCGTCCTACGAGCAGTACTTC

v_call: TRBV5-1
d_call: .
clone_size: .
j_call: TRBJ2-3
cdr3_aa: CASSSQPRTAITDTQYF
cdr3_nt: TGCGCCAGCAGCTCCCAACCCCGGACAGCCATCACAGATACGCAGTATTTT

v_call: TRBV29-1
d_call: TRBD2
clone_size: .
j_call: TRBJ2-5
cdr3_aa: CSVDPLLAGGTQYF
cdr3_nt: TGCAGCGTTGACCCATTACTAGCGGGAGGTACCCAGTACTTC

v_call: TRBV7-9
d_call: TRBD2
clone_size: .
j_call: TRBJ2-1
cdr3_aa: CASRTSGSPRTYNEQFF
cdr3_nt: TGTGCCAGCAGGACCAGCGGGAGCCCGAGGACCTACAATGAGCAGTTCTTC

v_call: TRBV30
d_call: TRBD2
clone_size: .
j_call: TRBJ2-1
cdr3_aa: CAWSFRGGLYNEQFF
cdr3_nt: TGTGCCTGGAGTTTTCGGGGGGGGCTTTACAATGAGCAGTTCTTC

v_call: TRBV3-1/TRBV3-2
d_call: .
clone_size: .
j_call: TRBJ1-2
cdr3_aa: CASSQGEGRFGYGYTF
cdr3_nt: TGTGCCAGCAGCCAAGGAGAGGGCAGGTTCGGATATGGCTACACCTTC

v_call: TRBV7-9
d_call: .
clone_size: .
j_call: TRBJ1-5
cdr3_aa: CASSLMGGDNQPQHF
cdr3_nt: TGTGCCAGCAGCTTAATGGGAGGGGACAATCAGCCCCAGCATTTT

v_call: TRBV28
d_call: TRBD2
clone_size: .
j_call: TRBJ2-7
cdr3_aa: CASSRPRPLAGGRGSEQYF
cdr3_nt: TGTGCCAGCAGCCGGCCGAGACCATTGGCGGGCGGGAGGGGGAGCGAGCAGTACTTC

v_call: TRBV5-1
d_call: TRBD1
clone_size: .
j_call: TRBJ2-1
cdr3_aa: CASSAGGREQFF
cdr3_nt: TGCGCCAGCAGCGCAGGGGGAAGGGAGCAGTTCTTC

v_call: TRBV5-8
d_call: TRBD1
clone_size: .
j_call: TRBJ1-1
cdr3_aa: CASSLYRGRGTEAFF
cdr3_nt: TGTGCCAGCAGCCTATACAGGGGTAGGGGCACTGAAGCTTTCTTT

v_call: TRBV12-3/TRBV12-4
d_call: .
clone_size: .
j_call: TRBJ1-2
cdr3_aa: CASSLGQVYGYTF
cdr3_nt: TGTGCCAGCAGTTTAGGGCAGGTTTATGGCTACACCTTC

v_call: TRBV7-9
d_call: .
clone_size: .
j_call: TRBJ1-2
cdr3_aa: CASSYSGGTSINYGYTF
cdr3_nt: TGTGCCAGCAGCTATTCGGGGGGGACTTCCATTAACTATGGCTACACCTTC

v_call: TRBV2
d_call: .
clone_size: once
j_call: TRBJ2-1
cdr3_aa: CASSEQGRGQFF
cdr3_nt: TGTGCCAGCAGTGAACAAGGCCGCGGGCAGTTCTTC

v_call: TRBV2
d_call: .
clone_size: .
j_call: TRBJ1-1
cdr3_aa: CASLSQGQLNTEAFF
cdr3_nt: TGTGCCAGCTTGTCTCAAGGACAGCTGAACACTGAAGCTTTCTTT

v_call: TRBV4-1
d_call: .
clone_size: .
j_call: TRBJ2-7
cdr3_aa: CASSQGAGVGYEQYF
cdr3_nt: TGCGCCAGCAGCCAAGGAGCCGGGGTCGGCTACGAGCAGTACTTC

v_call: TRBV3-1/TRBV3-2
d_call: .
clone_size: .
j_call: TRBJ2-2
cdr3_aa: CASSQARGIRDTGELFF
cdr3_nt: TGTGCCAGCAGCCAAGCACGAGGGATAAGGGACACCGGGGAGCTGTTTTTT

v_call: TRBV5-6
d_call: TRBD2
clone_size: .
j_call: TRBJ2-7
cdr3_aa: CASSGGLAGGSIKQYF
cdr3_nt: TGTGCCAGCAGCGGGGGACTAGCGGGAGGTTCGATCAAGCAGTACTTC

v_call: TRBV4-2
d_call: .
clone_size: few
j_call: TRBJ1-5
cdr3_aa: CASSQDLQAGGNQPQHF
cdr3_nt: TGTGCCAGCAGCCAAGATCTACAGGCGGGAGGCAATCAGCCCCAGCATTTT

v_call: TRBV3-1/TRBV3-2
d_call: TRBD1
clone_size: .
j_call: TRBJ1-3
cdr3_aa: CASSQAVRGPGNTIYF
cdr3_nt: TGTGCCAGCAGCCAAGCGGTCAGGGGGCCAGGAAACACCATATATTTT

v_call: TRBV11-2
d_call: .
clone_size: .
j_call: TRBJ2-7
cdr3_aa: CASSLARQVSSYEQYF
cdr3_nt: TGTGCCAGCAGCTTAGCCAGACAGGTTAGCTCCTACGAGCAGTACTTC

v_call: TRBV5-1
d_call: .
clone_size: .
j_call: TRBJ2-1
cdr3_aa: CASSFAQASSYNEQFF
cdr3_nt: TGCGCCAGCAGCTTCGCACAGGCAAGCTCCTACAATGAGCAGTTCTTC

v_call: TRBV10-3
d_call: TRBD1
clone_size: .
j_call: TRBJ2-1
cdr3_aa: CAIKTGTGHNEQFF
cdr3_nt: TGTGCCATCAAGACCGGGACAGGGCACAATGAGCAGTTCTTC

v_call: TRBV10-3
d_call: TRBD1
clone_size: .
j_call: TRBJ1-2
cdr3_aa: CAIRGTGGSYGYTF
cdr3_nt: TGTGCCATCAGGGGGACAGGGGGAAGCTATGGCTACACCTTC

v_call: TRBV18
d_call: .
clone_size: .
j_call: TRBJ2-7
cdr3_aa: CASSPFSYEQYF
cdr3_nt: TGTGCCAGCTCACCCTTCAGCTACGAGCAGTACTTC

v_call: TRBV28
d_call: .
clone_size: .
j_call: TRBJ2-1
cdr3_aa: CASGTRSSEQFF
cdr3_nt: TGTGCCAGCGGTACACGATCTTCTGAGCAGTTCTTC

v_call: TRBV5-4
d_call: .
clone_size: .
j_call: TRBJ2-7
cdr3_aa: CASSSQRGSGYEQYF
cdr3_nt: TGTGCCAGCAGCTCCCAGAGAGGTTCCGGGTACGAGCAGTACTTC

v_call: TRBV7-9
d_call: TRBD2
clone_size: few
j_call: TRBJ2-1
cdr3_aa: CASSTWTSGGPTYNEQFF
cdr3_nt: TGTGCCAGCAGCACTTGGACTAGCGGGGGGCCTACCTACAATGAGCAGTTCTTC

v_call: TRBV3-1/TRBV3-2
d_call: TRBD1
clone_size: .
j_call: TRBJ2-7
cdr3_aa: CASSQRQGMGEQYF
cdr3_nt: TGTGCCAGCAGCCAGCGACAGGGGATGGGCGAGCAGTACTTC

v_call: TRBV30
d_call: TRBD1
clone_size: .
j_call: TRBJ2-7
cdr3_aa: CAWRAETGWLYEQYF
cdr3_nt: TGTGCCTGGAGGGCAGAGACAGGGTGGCTCTACGAGCAGTACTTC

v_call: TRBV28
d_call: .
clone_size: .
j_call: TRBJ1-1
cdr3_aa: CASSLQGPSNTEAFF
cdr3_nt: TGTGCCAGCAGTTTACAGGGGCCTTCGAACACTGAAGCTTTCTTT

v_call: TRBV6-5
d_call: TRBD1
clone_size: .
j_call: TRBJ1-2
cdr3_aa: CASSYTGTGGYTF
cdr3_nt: TGTGCCAGCAGTTACACCGGGACAGGCGGCTACACCTTC

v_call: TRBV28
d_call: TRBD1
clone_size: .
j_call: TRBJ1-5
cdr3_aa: CASSYGTGVLPQHF
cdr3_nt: TGTGCCAGCAGCTACGGGACAGGGGTACTACCCCAGCATTTT